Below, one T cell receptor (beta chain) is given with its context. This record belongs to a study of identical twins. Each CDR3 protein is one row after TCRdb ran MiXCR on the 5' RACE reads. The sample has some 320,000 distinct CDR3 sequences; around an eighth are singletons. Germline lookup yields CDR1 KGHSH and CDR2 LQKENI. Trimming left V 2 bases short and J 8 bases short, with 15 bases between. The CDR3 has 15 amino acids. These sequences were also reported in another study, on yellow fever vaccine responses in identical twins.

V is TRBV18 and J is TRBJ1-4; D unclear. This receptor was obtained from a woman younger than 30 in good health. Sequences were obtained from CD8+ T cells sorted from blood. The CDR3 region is CASSPDAPLGEKLFF. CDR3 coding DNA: TGTGCCAGCTCACCAGATGCGCCCTTGGGAGAAAAACTGTTTTTT.